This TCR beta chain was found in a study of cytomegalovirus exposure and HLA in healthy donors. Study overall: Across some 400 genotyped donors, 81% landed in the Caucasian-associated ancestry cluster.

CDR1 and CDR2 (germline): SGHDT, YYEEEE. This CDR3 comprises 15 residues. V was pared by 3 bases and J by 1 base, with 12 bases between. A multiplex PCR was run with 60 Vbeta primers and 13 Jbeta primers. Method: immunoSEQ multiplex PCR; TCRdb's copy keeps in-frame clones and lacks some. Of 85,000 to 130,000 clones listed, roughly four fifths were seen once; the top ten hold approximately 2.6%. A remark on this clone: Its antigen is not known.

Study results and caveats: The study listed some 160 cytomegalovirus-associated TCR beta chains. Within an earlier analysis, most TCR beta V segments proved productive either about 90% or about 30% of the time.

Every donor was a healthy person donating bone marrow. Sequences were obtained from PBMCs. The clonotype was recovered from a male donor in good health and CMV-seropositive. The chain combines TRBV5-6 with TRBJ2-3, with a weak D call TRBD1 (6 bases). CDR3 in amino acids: CASSSYRDGTDTQYF. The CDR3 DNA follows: TGTGCCAGCAGCTCGTACAGGGACGGCACAGATACGCAGTATTTT.